The rows below give T cell receptor beta chains drawn from one sample of a study of blood T cell repertoires in COVID-19. Some clones are missing from TCRdb's copy, which holds only in-frame ones; the method was immunoSEQ multiplex PCR. The sample has roughly 350,000 clones; around nine tenths are singletons. The material sequenced was peripheral blood. These receptors were taken from a woman between 18 and 29 years old who had recovered from COVID-19. Each CDR3 is given with its conserved first and last residue. A D gene is named only where the DNA matches it firmly. Rows may omit the clone size; those that give it use once, few, many or a size class.

j_gene	d_gene	abundance	v_gene	CDR3aa	CDR3nt
TRBJ2-1	TRBD2	-	TRBV18	CASSSTSGRGRGSYNEQFF	TGTGCCAGCTCATCGACTAGCGGGAGAGGCCGAGGATCCTACAATGAGCAGTTCTTC
TRBJ1-5	-	-	TRBV27	CASSSRGGGFQPQHF	TGTGCCAGCAGTTCTAGGGGAGGGGGATTCCAGCCCCAGCATTTT
TRBJ1-6	-	-	TRBV4-3	CASSQEVAENSPLHF	TGCGCCAGCAGCCAAGAGGTAGCTGAGAATTCACCCCTCCACTTT
TRBJ2-2	TRBD2	-	TRBV11-2	CASSTIAGGPTGELFF	TGTGCCAGCAGCACAATAGCGGGAGGGCCGACCGGGGAGCTGTTTTTT
TRBJ1-4	TRBD1	-	TRBV11-2	CASSLDAPRQGPNEKLFF	TGTGCCAGCAGCTTAGATGCCCCCCGACAGGGACCTAATGAAAAACTGTTTTTT
TRBJ2-3	-	-	TRBV21-1	CASSKRSGGNTDTQYF	TGTGCCAGCAGCAAAAGGAGCGGGGGGAACACAGATACGCAGTATTTT
TRBJ1-1	-	once	TRBV30	CAWSVRRTSNTEAFF	TGTGCCTGGAGTGTACGTAGGACTTCGAACACTGAAGCTTTCTTT
TRBJ1-2	TRBD1	once	TRBV14	CASSQYDRDYGYTF	TGTGCCAGCAGCCAATATGACAGGGACTATGGCTACACCTTC
TRBJ2-3	TRBD2	-	TRBV15	CATSRGTTSGGGTDTQYF	TGTGCCACCAGCAGAGGGACGACTAGCGGAGGGGGTACAGATACGCAGTATTTT
TRBJ2-1	TRBD2	-	TRBV7-8	CASRTGLAGRASGNEQFF	TGTGCCAGCAGGACGGGACTAGCGGGGAGAGCCTCGGGAAATGAGCAGTTCTTC
TRBJ1-3	-	-	TRBV19	CASSIRGAPTDGNTIYF	TGTGCCAGTAGTATACGCGGGGCTCCGACCGACGGAAACACCATATATTTT
TRBJ2-2	TRBD2	-	TRBV30	CAWGGGITGELFF	TGTGCCTGGGGGGGAGGGATCACCGGGGAGCTGTTTTTT
TRBJ2-1	TRBD1	-	TRBV5-1	CASSLEDRPYNEQFF	TGCGCCAGCAGCTTGGAGGACAGGCCCTACAATGAGCAGTTCTTC
TRBJ2-3	-	-	TRBV5-6	CASSRWTIADTQYF	TGTGCCAGCAGCCGCTGGACTATCGCAGATACGCAGTATTTT
TRBJ2-5	-	-	TRBV18	CASSPLRQNQETQYF	TGTGCCAGCTCACCATTGCGGCAAAACCAAGAGACCCAGTACTTC
TRBJ2-5	TRBD2	-	TRBV5-1	CASSWSGTSGSLETQYF	TGCGCCAGCAGCTGGTCCGGGACTAGCGGGAGTTTGGAGACCCAGTACTTC
TRBJ1-1	TRBD1	-	TRBV9	CASSVADRGNTEAFF	TGTGCCAGCAGCGTAGCTGACAGGGGGAACACTGAAGCTTTCTTT
TRBJ2-1	TRBD2	-	TRBV19	CASSLGDYHNEQFF	TGTGCCAGTAGTTTGGGGGACTACCACAATGAGCAGTTCTTC
TRBJ1-2	-	-	TRBV24-1	CATSASPGNYGGYTF	TGTGCCACCAGTGCCTCTCCAGGGAATTATGGCGGCTACACCTTC
TRBJ1-4	TRBD1	-	TRBV5-6	CASSGTGTGGEKLFF	TGTGCCAGCAGCGGAACCGGGACAGGGGGCGAAAAACTGTTTTTT
TRBJ2-1	TRBD2	-	TRBV5-8	CASSLFKTSGSPEQFF	TGTGCCAGCAGCCTTTTTAAGACTAGCGGGAGCCCTGAGCAGTTCTTC
TRBJ2-3	TRBD2	-	TRBV3-1/TRBV3-2	CASSQRTSGTDTQYF	TGTGCCAGCAGCCAAAGGACTAGCGGCACAGATACGCAGTATTTT
TRBJ1-2	-	-	TRBV15	CATSRNRRLYGYTF	TGTGCCACCAGCAGGAACAGGAGACTCTATGGCTACACCTTC
TRBJ2-2	-	-	TRBV4-3	CASSQSTNTGELFF	TGCGCCAGCAGCCAATCTACCAACACCGGGGAGCTGTTTTTT
TRBJ2-3	TRBD1	-	TRBV9	CASSATGQGVGDTQYF	TGTGCCAGCAGCGCCACTGGACAGGGGGTCGGAGATACGCAGTATTTT
TRBJ2-5	TRBD2	-	TRBV2	CASSEGLRKETQYF	TGTGCCAGCAGTGAGGGACTACGCAAAGAGACCCAGTACTTC
TRBJ1-3	-	once	TRBV28	CASSFLQALSGNTIYF	TGTGCCAGCAGTTTTCTCCAGGCTCTCTCTGGAAACACCATATATTTT
TRBJ1-1	TRBD1	-	TRBV30	CAWSGYRGEAFF	TGTGCCTGGAGTGGGTACAGGGGAGAAGCTTTCTTT
TRBJ2-3	TRBD2	once	TRBV3-1/TRBV3-2	CASSQEGLAINTDTQYF	TGTGCCAGCAGCCAAGAGGGACTAGCTATCAACACAGATACGCAGTATTTT
TRBJ2-1	TRBD1	-	TRBV11-3	CASSLTGVGYNEQFF	TGTGCCAGCAGCTTAACAGGGGTTGGCTACAATGAGCAGTTCTTC
TRBJ1-5	-	-	TRBV10-3	CAISEGGENQPQHF	TGTGCCATCAGTGAGGGCGGCGAAAATCAGCCCCAGCATTTT
TRBJ2-3	TRBD1	-	TRBV15	CATSTRTGGTDTQYF	TGTGCCACCAGCACCCGGACAGGGGGCACAGATACGCAGTATTTT
TRBJ2-1	-	-	TRBV6-5	CASSYSTVYNEQFF	TGTGCCAGCAGTTACTCGACAGTATACAATGAGCAGTTCTTC
TRBJ1-3	-	-	TRBV6-5	CASSYTKGVGNTIYF	TGTGCCAGCAGTTACACCAAGGGGGTCGGAAACACCATATATTTT
TRBJ2-5	TRBD2	once	TRBV5-4	CASSPGLAGGAEETQYF	TGTGCCAGCAGCCCTGGACTAGCGGGGGGGGCGGAAGAGACCCAGTACTTC
TRBJ2-1	TRBD2	-	TRBV7-2	CASSLEASGVNEQFF	TGTGCCAGCAGCTTAGAGGCTAGCGGGGTCAATGAGCAGTTCTTC
TRBJ1-2	-	-	TRBV6-6	CASRAGFGYTF	TGTGCCAGCAGGGCAGGGTTTGGCTACACCTTC
TRBJ2-4	TRBD1	-	TRBV14	CASSQANQRGQVAKNIQYF	TGTGCCAGCAGCCAAGCGAATCAGAGGGGACAGGTAGCCAAAAACATTCAGTACTTC
TRBJ2-1	-	-	TRBV5-1	CASSLTSLGEQFF	TGCGCCAGCAGCTTGACTAGCCTGGGTGAGCAGTTCTTC
TRBJ2-5	-	-	TRBV11-2	CASSIFQTAETQYF	TGTGCCAGCAGCATATTTCAAACCGCGGAGACCCAGTACTTC
TRBJ2-2	TRBD2	-	TRBV19	CASSFGLAGRYTGELFF	TGTGCCAGTAGTTTTGGACTAGCGGGAAGGTACACCGGGGAGCTGTTTTTT
TRBJ2-5	-	-	TRBV2	CASRGGPGRAYQETQYF	TGTGCCAGCAGGGGCGGCCCTGGGAGAGCCTATCAAGAGACCCAGTACTTC
TRBJ2-5	-	-	TRBV6-5	CASSYEGRGETQYF	TGTGCCAGCAGTTACGAGGGTCGGGGTGAGACCCAGTACTTC